This entry features one TCR beta chain sequence. These data belong to a study of T cell responses to AZD1222 COVID-19 vaccine. TCRdb keeps only in-frame clones here, not all; method: immunoSEQ multiplex PCR. The table includes 100,000 to 150,000 clones, around 88% detected once. V lost 3 bases, J lost 5 bases, and 6 bases stayed unmatched. CDR1 and CDR2 (germline): SGHAT, FQNNGV. The CDR3 loop spans 14 amino acids. The receptor was isolated from an adult in good health. V is TRBV11-2 and J is TRBJ2-7, with 8 bases lining up with TRBD1. Sequencing was performed on peripheral blood, taken on day 0 of MenACWY control vaccination. The CDR3, as DNA: TGTGCCAGCAGCTTTGGACAGGGATTCCACGAGCAGTACTTC. Encoded protein: CASSFGQGFHEQYF.